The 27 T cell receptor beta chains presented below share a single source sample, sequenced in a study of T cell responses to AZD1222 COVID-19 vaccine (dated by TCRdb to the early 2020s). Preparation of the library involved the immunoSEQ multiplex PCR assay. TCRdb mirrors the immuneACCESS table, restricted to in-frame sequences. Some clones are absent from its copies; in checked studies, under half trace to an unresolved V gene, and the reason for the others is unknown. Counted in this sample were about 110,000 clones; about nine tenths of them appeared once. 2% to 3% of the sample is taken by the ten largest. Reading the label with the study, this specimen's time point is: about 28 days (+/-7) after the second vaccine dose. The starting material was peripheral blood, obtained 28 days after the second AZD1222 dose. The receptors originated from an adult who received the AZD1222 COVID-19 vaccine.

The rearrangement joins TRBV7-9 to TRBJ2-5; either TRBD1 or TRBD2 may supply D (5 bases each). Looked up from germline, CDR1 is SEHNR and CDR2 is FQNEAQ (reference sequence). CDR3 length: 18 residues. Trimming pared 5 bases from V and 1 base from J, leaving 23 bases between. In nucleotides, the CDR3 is TGTGCCAGCAGCCAATCATCCGGGGCCTCCGTCTTCCAAGAGACCCAGTACTTC. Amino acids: CASSQSSGASVFQETQYF.

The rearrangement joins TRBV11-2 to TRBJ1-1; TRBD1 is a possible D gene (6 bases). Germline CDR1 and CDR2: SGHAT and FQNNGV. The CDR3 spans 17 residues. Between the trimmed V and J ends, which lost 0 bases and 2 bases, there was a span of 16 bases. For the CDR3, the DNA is TGTGCCAGCAGCTTAGAGGGGGCAGTTTATTCAAACACTGAAGCTTTCTTT. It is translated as CASSLEGAVYSNTEAFF.

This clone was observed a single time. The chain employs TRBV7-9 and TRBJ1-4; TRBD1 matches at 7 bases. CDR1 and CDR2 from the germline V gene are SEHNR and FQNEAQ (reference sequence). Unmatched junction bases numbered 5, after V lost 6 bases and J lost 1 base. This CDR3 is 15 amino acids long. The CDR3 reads CASRRQGETNEKLFF. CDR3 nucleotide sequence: TGTGCCAGCAGGCGACAGGGCGAAACTAATGAAAAACTGTTTTTT. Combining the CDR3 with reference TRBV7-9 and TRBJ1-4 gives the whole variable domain DTGVSQNPRHKITKRGQNVTFRCDPISEHNRLYWYRQTLGQGPEFLTYFQNEAQLEKSRLLSDRFSAERPKGSFSTLEIQRTEQGDSAMYLCASRRQGETNEKLFFGSGTQLSVL.

CDR3: CASSPQAKNIQYF. The DNA for the CDR3 is TGTGCCAGTAGTCCCCAAGCCAAAAACATTCAGTACTTC. The V call is TRBV19, the J call TRBJ2-4; no definite D call. The germline V and J ends were trimmed by 5 bases and 0 bases, with 5 bases remaining between them. The germline V gene has CDR1 LNHDA and CDR2 SQIVND (reference sequence). The CDR3 is 13 amino acids. Supplemented by reference TRBV19 and TRBJ2-4, the full variable domain reads DGGITQSPKYLFRKEGQNVTLSCEQNLNHDAMYWYRQDPGQGLRLIYYSQIVNDFQKGDIAEGYSVSREKKESFPLTVTSAQKNPTAFYLCASSPQAKNIQYFGAGTRLSVL.

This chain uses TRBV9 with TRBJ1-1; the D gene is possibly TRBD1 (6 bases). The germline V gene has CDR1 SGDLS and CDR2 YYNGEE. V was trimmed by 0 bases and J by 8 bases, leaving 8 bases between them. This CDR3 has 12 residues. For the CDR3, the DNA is TGTGCCAGCAGCGTAGTAGGGGGAGAAGCTTTCTTT. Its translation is CASSVVGGEAFF.

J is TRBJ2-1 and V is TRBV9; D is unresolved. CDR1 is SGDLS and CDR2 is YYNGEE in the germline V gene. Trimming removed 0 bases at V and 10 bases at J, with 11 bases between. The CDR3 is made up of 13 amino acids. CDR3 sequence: CASSVAWGHEQFF. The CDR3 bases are TGTGCCAGCAGCGTAGCTTGGGGTCACGAGCAGTTCTTC. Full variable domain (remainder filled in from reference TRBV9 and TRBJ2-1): DSGVTQTPKHLITATGQRVTLRCSPRSGDLSVYWYQQSLDQGLQFLIQYYNGEERAKGNILERFSAQQFPDLHSELNLSSLELGDSALYFCASSVAWGHEQFFGPGTRLTVL.

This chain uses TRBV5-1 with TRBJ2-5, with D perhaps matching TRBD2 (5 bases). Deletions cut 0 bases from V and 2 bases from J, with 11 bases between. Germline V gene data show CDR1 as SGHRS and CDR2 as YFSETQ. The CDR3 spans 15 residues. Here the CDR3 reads CASSLAGRRQETQYF. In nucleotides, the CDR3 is TGCGCCAGCAGCTTGGCGGGCAGGAGGCAAGAGACCCAGTACTTC.

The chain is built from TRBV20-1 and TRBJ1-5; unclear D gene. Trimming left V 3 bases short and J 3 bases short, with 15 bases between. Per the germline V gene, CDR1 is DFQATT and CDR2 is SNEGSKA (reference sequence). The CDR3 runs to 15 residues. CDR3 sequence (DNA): TGCAGTGCTAGTCCTCCCCAGCAGAACAATCAGCCCCAGCATTTT. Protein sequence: CSASPPQQNNQPQHF.

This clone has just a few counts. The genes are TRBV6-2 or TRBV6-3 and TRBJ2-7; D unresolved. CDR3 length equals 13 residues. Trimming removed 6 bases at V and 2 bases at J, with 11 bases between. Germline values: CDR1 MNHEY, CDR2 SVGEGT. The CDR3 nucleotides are TGTGCCAGCAGCCCCCTGGAAACCTACGAGCAGTACTTC. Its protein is CASSPLETYEQYF.

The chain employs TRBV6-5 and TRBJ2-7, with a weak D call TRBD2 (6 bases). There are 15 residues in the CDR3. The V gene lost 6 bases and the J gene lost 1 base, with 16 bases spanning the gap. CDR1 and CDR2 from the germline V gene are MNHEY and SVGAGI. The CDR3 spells CASRGAGTRSYEQYF. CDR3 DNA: TGTGCCAGCAGAGGGGCGGGGACTCGGTCCTACGAGCAGTACTTC.

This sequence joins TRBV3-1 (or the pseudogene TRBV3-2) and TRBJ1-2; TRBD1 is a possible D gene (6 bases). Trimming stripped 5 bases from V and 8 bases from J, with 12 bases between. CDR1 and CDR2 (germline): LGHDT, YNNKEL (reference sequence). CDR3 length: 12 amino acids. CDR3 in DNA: TGTGCCAGCAGCGCCAGCCAGGGGGGCTACACCTTC. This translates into CASSASQGGYTF.

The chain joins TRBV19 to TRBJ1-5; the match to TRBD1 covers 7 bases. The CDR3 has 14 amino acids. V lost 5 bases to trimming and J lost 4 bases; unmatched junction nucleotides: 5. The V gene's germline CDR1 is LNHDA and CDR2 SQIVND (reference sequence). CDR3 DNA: TGTGCCAGTAGTGTGACAGGGTCGAATCAGCCCCAGCATTTT. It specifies CASSVTGSNQPQHF.

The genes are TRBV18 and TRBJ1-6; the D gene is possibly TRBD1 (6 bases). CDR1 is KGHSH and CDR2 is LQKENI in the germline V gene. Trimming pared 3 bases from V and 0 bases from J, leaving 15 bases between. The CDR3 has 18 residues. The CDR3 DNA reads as TGTGCCAGCTCACCGACAGGCACGACGAGCTCCTATAATTCACCCCTCCACTTT. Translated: CASSPTGTTSSYNSPLHF.

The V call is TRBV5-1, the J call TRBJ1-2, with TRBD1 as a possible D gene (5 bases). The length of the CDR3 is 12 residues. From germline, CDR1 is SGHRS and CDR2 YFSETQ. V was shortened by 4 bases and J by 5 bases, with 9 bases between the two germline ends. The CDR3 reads CASSGPGYGYTF. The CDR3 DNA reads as TGCGCCAGCAGCGGACCAGGGTATGGCTACACCTTC.

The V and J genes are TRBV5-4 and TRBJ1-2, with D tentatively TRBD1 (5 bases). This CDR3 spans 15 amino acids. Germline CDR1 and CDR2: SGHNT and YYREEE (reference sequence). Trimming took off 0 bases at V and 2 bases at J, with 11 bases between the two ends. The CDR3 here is CASSLGAGRNYGYTF. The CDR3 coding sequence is TGTGCCAGCAGCTTGGGCGCAGGGAGGAACTATGGCTACACCTTC. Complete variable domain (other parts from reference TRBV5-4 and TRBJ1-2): ETGVTQSPTHLIKTRGQQVTLRCSSQSGHNTVSWYQQALGQGPQFIFQYYREEENGRGNFPPRFSGLQFPNYSSELNVNALELDDSALYLCASSLGAGRNYGYTFGSGTRLTVV.

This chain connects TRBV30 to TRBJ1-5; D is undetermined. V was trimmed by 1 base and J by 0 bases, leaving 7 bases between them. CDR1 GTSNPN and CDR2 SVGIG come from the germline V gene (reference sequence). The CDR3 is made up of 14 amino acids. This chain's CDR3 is CAWSGTNSNQPQHF. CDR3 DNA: TGTGCCTGGAGTGGAACAAATAGCAATCAGCCCCAGCATTTT.

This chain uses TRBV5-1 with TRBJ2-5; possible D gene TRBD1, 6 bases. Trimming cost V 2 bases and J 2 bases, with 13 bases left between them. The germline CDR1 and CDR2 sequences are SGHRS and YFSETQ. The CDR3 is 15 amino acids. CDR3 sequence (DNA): TGCGCCAGCAGCTTAGGGGGTGCCTATCAAGAGACCCAGTACTTC. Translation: CASSLGGAYQETQYF.

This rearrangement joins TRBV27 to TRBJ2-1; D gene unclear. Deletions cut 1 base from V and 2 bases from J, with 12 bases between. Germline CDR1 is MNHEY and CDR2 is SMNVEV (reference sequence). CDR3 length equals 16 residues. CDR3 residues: CASSLLRSIAYNEQFF. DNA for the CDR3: TGTGCCAGCAGTTTATTGCGCAGTATCGCCTACAATGAGCAGTTCTTC.

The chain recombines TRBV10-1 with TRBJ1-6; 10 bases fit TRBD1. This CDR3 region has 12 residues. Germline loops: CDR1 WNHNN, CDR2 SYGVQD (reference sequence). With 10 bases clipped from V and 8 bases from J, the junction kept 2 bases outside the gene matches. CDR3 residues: CATGQGDSPLHF. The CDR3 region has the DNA TGCGCCACCGGACAGGGGGATTCACCCCTCCACTTT.

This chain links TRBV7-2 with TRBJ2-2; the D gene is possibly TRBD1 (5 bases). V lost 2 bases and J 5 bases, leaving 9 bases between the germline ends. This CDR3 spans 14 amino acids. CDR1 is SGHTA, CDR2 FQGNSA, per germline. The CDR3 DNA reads TGTGCCAGCAGCTTAACAGGTTATACCGGGGAGCTGTTTTTT. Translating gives CASSLTGYTGELFF.

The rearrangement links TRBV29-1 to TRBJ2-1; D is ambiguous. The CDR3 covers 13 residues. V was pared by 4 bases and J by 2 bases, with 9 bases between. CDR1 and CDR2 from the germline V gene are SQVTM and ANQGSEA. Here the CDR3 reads CSVGVLAYNEQFF. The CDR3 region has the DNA TGCAGCGTTGGCGTGCTAGCCTACAATGAGCAGTTCTTC.

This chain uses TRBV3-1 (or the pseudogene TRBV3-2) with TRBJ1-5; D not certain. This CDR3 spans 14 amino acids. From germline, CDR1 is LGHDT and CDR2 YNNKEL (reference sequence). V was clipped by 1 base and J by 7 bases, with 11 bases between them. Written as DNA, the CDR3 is TGTGCCAGCAGCCAAGGGCAGAGAAGCCAGCCCCAGCATTTT. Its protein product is CASSQGQRSQPQHF.

The chain's CDR3 is CASSYDQPQHF. DNA for the CDR3: TGTGCCAGCAGTTACGATCAGCCCCAGCATTTT. The chain carries TRBV28 and TRBJ1-5; D not certain. CDR1 and CDR2 from the germline V gene are MDHEN and SYDVKM. The CDR3 covers 11 residues. The ends were cut back, 4 bases at V and 5 bases at J, with 3 bases in the middle.

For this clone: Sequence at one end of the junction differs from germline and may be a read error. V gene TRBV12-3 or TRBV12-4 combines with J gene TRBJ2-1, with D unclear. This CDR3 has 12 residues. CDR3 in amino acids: CASSAITFRPVF. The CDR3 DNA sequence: TGTGCCAGCAGCGCAATTACGTTTAGGCCGGTCTTC.

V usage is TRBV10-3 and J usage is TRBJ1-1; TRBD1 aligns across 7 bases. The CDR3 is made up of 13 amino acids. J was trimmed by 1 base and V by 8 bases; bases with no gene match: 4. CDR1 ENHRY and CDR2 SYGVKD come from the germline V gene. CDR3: CAILRTGNTEAFF. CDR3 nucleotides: TGTGCCATCTTGCGGACAGGGAACACTGAAGCTTTCTTT.

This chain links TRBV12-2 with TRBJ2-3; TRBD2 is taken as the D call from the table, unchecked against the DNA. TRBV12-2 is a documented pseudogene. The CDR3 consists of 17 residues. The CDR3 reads CASRLDPSGGAADTQYF. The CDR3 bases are TGTGCAAGTCGCTTAGACCCTAGCGGGGGGGCGGCAGATACGCAGTATTTT.

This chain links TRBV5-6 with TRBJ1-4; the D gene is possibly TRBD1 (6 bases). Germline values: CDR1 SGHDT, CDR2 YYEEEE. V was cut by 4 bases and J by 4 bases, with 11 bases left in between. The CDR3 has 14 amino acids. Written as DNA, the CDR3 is TGTGCCAGCAGCCTTGGACAGCTTAATGAAAAACTGTTTTTT. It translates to CASSLGQLNEKLFF.